A single sample is the source of the 27 T cell receptor beta chains below, sequenced in a study of blood T cell repertoires in COVID-19. Measured with immunoSEQ multiplex PCR; TCRdb has only the in-frame clones, and not every one. Found here are under 300,000 clones, 80% to 85% of them singletons; the top ten hold roughly 3.2%. Sequencing was done on a sample of peripheral blood. These receptors all stem from a woman aged 18-30 years with acute or convalescent COVID-19.

This chain links TRBV24-1 with TRBJ2-7; weak D call: TRBD1 (7 bases). This CDR3 comprises 16 residues. The V end was cut by 6 bases, the J end by 2 bases, with 19 bases between. Germline V gene data show CDR1 as KGHDR and CDR2 as SFDVKD. The CDR3 DNA reads TGTGCCACCAGTTTTCGGAGGGGGCGGGCCCCCTACGAGCAGTACTTC. It translates to CATSFRRGRAPYEQYF.

The chain combines TRBV5-1 with TRBJ2-4; 8 positions match TRBD1. V gave up 4 bases and J gave up 8 bases; unmatched junction bases: 8. From germline, CDR1 is SGHRS and CDR2 YFSETQ. The CDR3 spans 14 residues. The CDR3 coding sequence is TGCGCCAGCAGCCCGGACAGGGTTGCGGACATTCAGTACTTC. Amino acids: CASSPDRVADIQYF.

The rearrangement links TRBV5-1 to TRBJ1-5; D call uncertain. V was shortened by 4 bases and J by 6 bases, with 11 bases between the two germline ends. The germline V gene encodes CDR1 SGHRS and CDR2 YFSETQ. The CDR3 totals 13 residues. The CDR3 sequence is CASSVAGAQPQHF. For the CDR3, the DNA is TGCGCCAGCAGCGTGGCAGGCGCTCAGCCCCAGCATTTT.

The rearrangement links TRBV7-8 to TRBJ1-2; 7 nucleotides match TRBD1. The trim removed 5 bases at V and 0 bases at J, leaving 6 bases unmatched. The CDR3 sequence is 15 residues long. Germline V CDR1 and CDR2: SGHVS, FQNEAQ. The CDR3 sequence is CASSNTTGTNYGYTF. CDR3 nucleotide sequence: TGTGCCAGCAGCAACACGACAGGGACTAACTATGGCTACACCTTC.

The chain is built from TRBV25-1 and TRBJ1-1; D perhaps matches TRBD1 (5 bases). Germline CDR1 MGHDK, CDR2 SYGVNS. The CDR3 is 14 amino acids. V shed 2 bases and J shed 3 bases, with 10 bases lying between them. The CDR3 sequence is CASSEGPGYTEAFF. The CDR3 coding sequence is TGTGCCAGCAGTGAAGGTCCAGGGTACACTGAAGCTTTCTTT.

The chain employs TRBV6-1 and TRBJ1-2, with TRBD1 matching 9 bases. The CDR3 runs 16 residues. Losses at the gene ends were 3 bases for V and 2 bases for J; bases not matched to a gene: 7. The V gene's germline CDR1 is MNHNS and CDR2 SASEGT. This CDR3 is CASSDTRDRGNYGYTF. For the CDR3, the DNA is TGTGCCAGCAGTGACACGCGCGACAGGGGGAACTATGGCTACACCTTC.

The rearrangement joins TRBV27 to TRBJ2-7; D gene ambiguous. Trimming removed 5 bases at V and 0 bases at J, with 14 bases between. From germline, CDR1 is MNHEY and CDR2 SMNVEV (reference sequence). The CDR3 covers 15 residues. CDR3 loop: CASSPHDQRSYEQYF. The CDR3 region has the DNA TGTGCCAGCAGTCCCCACGACCAGCGCTCCTACGAGCAGTACTTC.

The V and J genes are TRBV14 and TRBJ2-7; 14 nucleotides align to TRBD2. Trimming took 1 base from V and 2 from J; bases not matched to a gene: 16. The V gene's germline CDR1 is SGHDN and CDR2 FVKESK. The CDR3 runs to 21 residues. The CDR3 bases are TGTGCCAGCAGCCAAGGAAGTTCGGGACCGGGACTAGCGGGAGAGACCTACGAGCAGTACTTC. It specifies CASSQGSSGPGLAGETYEQYF.

The chain employs TRBV11-2 and TRBJ1-3, with 10 bases lining up with TRBD1. CDR1 and CDR2 from the germline V gene are SGHAT and FQNNGV. The CDR3 has 13 amino acids. The trim removed 3 bases at V and 10 bases at J, leaving 3 bases unmatched. CDR3 coding DNA: TGTGCCAGCAGCTTCCCGGACAGGGGGACCATATATTTT. As protein: CASSFPDRGTIYF.

J is TRBJ2-3 and V is TRBV5-1; 7 nucleotides align to TRBD2. With V trimmed by 0 bases and J by 2 bases, 6 bases remained unmatched. Germline V gives CDR1 SGHRS, CDR2 YFSETQ. The CDR3 consists of 16 residues. In DNA, the CDR3 is TGCGCCAGCAGCTTGGAAGGGAGGGCCCCCACAGATACGCAGTATTTT. Protein product: CASSLEGRAPTDTQYF.

The table lists this clone with a count of one. The chain is built from TRBV3-1 (or the pseudogene TRBV3-2) and TRBJ2-5, with D perhaps matching TRBD2 (6 bases). The CDR3 is 21 residues long. Germline loops: CDR1 LGHDT, CDR2 YNNKEL (reference sequence). The V end lost 0 bases, the J end lost 3 bases, and 29 bases lay between the germline ends. The DNA for the CDR3 is TGTGCCAGCAGCCAAGATCCTCGGGTCGCCATTCGTGGCGGGATTGAAGAGACCCAGTACTTC. It is translated as CASSQDPRVAIRGGIEETQYF.

V usage is TRBV5-4 and J usage is TRBJ1-1; 8 positions match TRBD1. After removal of 4 bases from V and 6 bases from J, the junction contained 8 bases not matched to a gene. Germline V gives CDR1 SGHNT, CDR2 YYREEE (reference sequence). The CDR3 spans 14 residues. CDR3 sequence: CASSRGQAIAEAFF. The CDR3 DNA reads as TGTGCCAGCAGCCGGGGACAGGCGATAGCTGAAGCTTTCTTT.

The chain's CDR3 is CAWSAGTANYGYTF. As DNA, the CDR3 is TGTGCCTGGAGTGCCGGGACAGCTAACTATGGCTACACCTTC. The V call is TRBV30, the J call TRBJ1-2, with 7 bases aligning to TRBD1. Germline CDR1 GTSNPN, CDR2 SVGIG (reference sequence). CDR3 length: 14 amino acids. Trimming cost V 1 base and J 0 bases; bases outside gene matches: 2.

The chain carries TRBV18 and TRBJ2-5; TRBD1 matches 9 bases. The CDR3 runs 15 residues. V lost 1 base and J lost 4; bases outside the gene matches: 4. The V gene's germline CDR1 is KGHSH and CDR2 LQKENI. The CDR3 loop is CASSPRDRAGETQYF. In DNA form, the CDR3 reads TGTGCCAGCTCACCACGGGACAGGGCTGGAGAGACCCAGTACTTC.

The chain carries TRBV10-2 and TRBJ2-7; tentatively, D is TRBD1 (6 bases). The CDR3 is made up of 14 amino acids. V dropped 7 bases and J dropped 2 bases, with 15 bases sitting between them. Germline loops: CDR1 WSHSY, CDR2 SAAADI. The CDR3 DNA is TGCGCCAGCACCTGGGGGCCTTTCCCCTACGAGCAGTACTTC. Its translation: CASTWGPFPYEQYF.

In this sample, this clone turned up once. The chain has TRBV12-3 or TRBV12-4 and TRBJ1-3; D is uncertain. V was pared by 4 bases and J by 16 bases, with 17 bases between. The CDR3 consists of 12 residues. The CDR3 DNA follows: TGTGCCAGCAGTTCCTTAGGACTGCACCTGTATTTT. Translating it yields CASSSLGLHLYF.

This clone was found once. CDR3 DNA: TGTGCCAGCAGCGCGAGGACAGGAGGTACCGATGAGCAGTTCTTC. It yields the protein CASSARTGGTDEQFF. This rearrangement joins TRBV11-3 to TRBJ2-1; 7 bases line up with TRBD1. V lost 5 bases, J lost 8 bases, and 12 bases stayed unmatched. The CDR3 loop spans 15 amino acids. Germline CDR1 reads SGHNT; CDR2 reads YENEEA.

This chain connects TRBV2 to TRBJ2-1; 10 nucleotides match TRBD2. The germline V gene encodes CDR1 SNHLY and CDR2 FYNNEI. Trimming removed 1 base from V and 8 bases from J; junction bases left unmatched: 14. CDR3 length: 18 residues. The CDR3 loop is CASSEGFLGTSVFYEQFF. The CDR3 nucleotides read TGTGCCAGCAGTGAAGGTTTCTTGGGGACTAGCGTCTTTTATGAGCAGTTCTTC.

The chain links TRBV7-9 to TRBJ2-3, with 8 positions matching TRBD2. This CDR3 has 15 amino acids. Germline-derived CDR1 and CDR2 are SEHNR and FQNEAQ (reference sequence). With 5 bases clipped from V and 2 bases from J, the junction kept 6 bases outside the gene matches. The CDR3 loop is CASSPTGGDTDTQYF. Written as DNA, the CDR3 is TGTGCCAGCAGCCCTACGGGGGGGGACACAGATACGCAGTATTTT.

The CDR3 sequence: CASSHHPGEANQPQHF. The CDR3 nucleotides read TGCGCCAGCAGTCACCACCCGGGGGAAGCCAATCAGCCCCAGCATTTT. The rearrangement joins TRBV23-1 to TRBJ1-5, with D perhaps matching TRBD1 (5 bases). TRBV23-1 has ORF status, its function being uncertain. The CDR3 is 16 amino acids. Trimming took off 3 bases at V and 3 bases at J, with 15 bases between the two ends.

This clone was detected once. The genes are TRBV9 and TRBJ2-7, with D possibly being TRBD1 (6 bases). This CDR3 region has 12 residues. V was shortened by 4 bases and J by 3 bases, with 8 bases between the two germline ends. CDR1 SGDLS and CDR2 YYNGEE come from the germline V gene. CDR3 sequence: CASSLQGYEQYF. The CDR3 bases are TGTGCCAGCAGCCTACAGGGCTACGAGCAGTACTTC.

About this clone: Other DNA sequences from this sample encode an identical CDR3 as well. The rearrangement uses TRBV19 and TRBJ2-7, with D hard to call. This CDR3 comprises 13 residues. With 8 bases removed from V and 3 bases from J, the gap between germline ends came to 14 bases. Germline V gene sequence: CDR1 LNHDA, CDR2 SQIVND (reference sequence). CDR3 amino acids: CASSPGQSYEQYF. The DNA for the CDR3 is TGTGCCAGTTCCCCTGGGCAGAGCTACGAGCAGTACTTC.

This chain's CDR3 is CASRRSFSGNTIYF. CDR3 nucleotides: TGTGCCAGCAGGCGATCCTTCTCTGGAAACACCATATATTTT. The V and J genes are TRBV11-2 and TRBJ1-3; D gene ambiguous. Germline V CDR1 and CDR2: SGHAT, FQNNGV. Trimming stripped 6 bases from V and 0 bases from J, with 9 bases between. The CDR3 runs 14 residues.

This clone is a singleton in its sample. V usage is TRBV11-3 and J usage is TRBJ2-1, with a weak D call TRBD2 (5 bases). With 1 base removed from V and 3 bases from J, the gap between germline ends came to 13 bases. Per the germline V gene, CDR1 is SGHNT and CDR2 is YENEEA. The CDR3 consists of 16 residues. The CDR3 sequence is CASSLGGGLSYNEQFF. In DNA form, the CDR3 reads TGTGCCAGCAGCTTAGGTGGCGGGTTGAGCTACAATGAGCAGTTCTTC.

The rearrangement links TRBV4-3 to TRBJ2-2, with TRBD2 matching 10 bases. CDR1 is LGHNA, CDR2 YSLEER, per germline. V lost 0 bases and J lost 5; bases outside the gene matches: 6. The CDR3 extends over 17 amino acids. The CDR3 DNA sequence: TGCGCCAGCAGCCAAGATGGTCTAGCGGGAGCAACCGGGGAGCTGTTTTTT. This sequence encodes CASSQDGLAGATGELFF.

CDR3 residues: CASSFGLGYGYTF. CDR3 coding DNA: TGTGCCAGCAGTTTTGGGCTCGGCTATGGCTACACCTTC. V gene TRBV27 combines with J gene TRBJ1-2; D remains ambiguous. V dropped 3 bases and J dropped 4 bases, with 9 bases sitting between them. This CDR3 spans 13 amino acids. Per the germline V gene, CDR1 is MNHEY and CDR2 is SMNVEV (reference sequence).

The chain joins TRBV3-1 (or the pseudogene TRBV3-2) to TRBJ2-7, with TRBD2 as a possible D gene (7 bases). The V gene lost 3 bases and the J gene lost 0 bases, with 18 bases spanning the gap. The germline V gene encodes CDR1 LGHDT and CDR2 YNNKEL (reference sequence). This CDR3 is 17 amino acids long. In nucleotides, the CDR3 is TGTGCCAGCAGCCATTCGGGTTCGGCGGGGGCCTCCTACGAGCAGTACTTC. It codes for CASSHSGSAGASYEQYF.